A selection of T cell receptor beta chains follows, all from one sample in a study of blood T cell repertoires in COVID-19. Some clones are missing from TCRdb's copy, which holds only in-frame ones; the method was immunoSEQ multiplex PCR. This table has tens of thousands of clones, 65% to 90% appearing once. Sequenced material: peripheral blood. Receptors originate from a man older than 75 with COVID-19, enrolled during active disease. Each CDR3 is given with its conserved first and last residue. The order of the fields is V gene, J gene, clone size, D gene, CDR3 protein, CDR3 DNA. D genes are given only for firm matches. Where a row states a size, it is once, few, many or the class of an expanded clone; other rows omit it.

>TRBV7-3|TRBJ2-3|.|.
CASSLDPSIPPDTQYF
TGTGCCAGCAGCCTCGACCCTAGCATACCTCCGGATACGCAGTATTTT
>TRBV18|TRBJ1-5|once|.
CASSPTRSNQPQHF
TGTGCCAGCTCACCGACAAGGAGCAATCAGCCCCAGCATTTT
>TRBV24-1|TRBJ1-2|.|TRBD1
CASSGQGASGYTF
TGTGCCAGCTCGGGACAGGGGGCATCCGGCTACACCTTC
>TRBV5-4|TRBJ2-1|.|TRBD2
CASSTRRGEEFF
TGTGCCAGCAGCACCCGTCGGGGGGAAGAATTCTTC
>TRBV4-2|TRBJ2-7|.|TRBD2
CASSQDTAGLYEQYF
TGTGCCAGCAGCCAAGATACAGCGGGGCTATACGAGCAGTACTTC
>TRBV12-5|TRBJ1-1|.|.
CASGLAGGGRFTEAFF
TGTGCTAGTGGTTTGGCCGGAGGTGGGCGCTTCACTGAAGCTTTCTTT
>TRBV5-1|TRBJ2-3|.|.
CASSLERTDTQYF
TGCGCCAGCAGCTTGGAGAGAACAGATACGCAGTATTTT
>TRBV7-6|TRBJ1-6|once|.
CASSKASGVGSPLHF
TGTGCCAGCAGCAAGGCGTCCGGGGTAGGCTCACCCCTCCACTTT
>TRBV2|TRBJ1-1|.|.
CASSEFRDTEAFF
TGTGCCAGCAGCGAATTCAGGGACACTGAAGCTTTCTTT
>TRBV11-3|TRBJ2-2|.|TRBD1
CASSSYDRGRTGELFF
TGTGCCAGCAGCTCATACGACAGGGGGCGCACCGGGGAGCTGTTTTTT
>TRBV5-1|TRBJ1-1|.|.
CASSFPTGGPQNTEAFF
TGCGCCAGCAGCTTTCCTACTGGGGGCCCCCAGAACACTGAAGCTTTCTTT
>TRBV7-2|TRBJ2-1|.|.
CASSMGGHSNEQFF
TGTGCCAGCAGCATGGGCGGGCATTCGAATGAGCAGTTCTTC
>TRBV6-5|TRBJ1-1|.|.
CASRVREDTEAFF
TGTGCCAGCCGGGTCAGAGAGGACACTGAAGCTTTCTTT
>TRBV28|TRBJ1-5|few|.
CASRNLTGLISNQPQHF
TGTGCCAGCCGTAACCTAACGGGACTGATTAGCAATCAGCCCCAGCATTTT
>TRBV7-3|TRBJ2-1|.|TRBD1
CASSYDRGAYNEQFF
TGTGCCAGCAGCTATGACAGGGGGGCGTACAATGAGCAGTTCTTC
>TRBV20-1|TRBJ2-1|.|TRBD2
CSASYAGGHNEQFF
TGCAGTGCTAGTTACGCGGGGGGGCACAATGAGCAGTTCTTC
>TRBV6-5|TRBJ2-7|.|.
CASTGTYRSYEQYF
TGTGCCAGCACCGGAACGTACAGGTCGTACGAGCAGTACTTC
>TRBV29-1|TRBJ2-3|.|TRBD1
CSVAGTETSTDTQYF
TGCAGCGTCGCTGGGACAGAAACTAGCACAGATACGCAGTATTTT
>TRBV19|TRBJ2-1|.|.
CASSIGFRERTRGQFF
TGTGCCAGTAGTATAGGTTTCCGCGAACGGACACGAGGGCAGTTCTTC
>TRBV10-3|TRBJ1-4|.|.
CAISTGSGREKLFF
TGTGCCATCAGTACAGGGTCTGGGCGTGAAAAACTGTTTTTT
>TRBV4-3|TRBJ1-2|.|.
CASSRDTSAPYGYTF
TGCGCCAGCAGCCGGGACACCTCCGCACCCTATGGCTACACCTTC
>TRBV28|TRBJ2-7|.|TRBD1
CASQGAYEQYF
TGTGCCAGTCAGGGGGCCTACGAGCAGTACTTC